A single sample is the source of the 27 T cell receptor beta chains below, sequenced in a study of blood T cell repertoires in COVID-19 (TCRdb year 2020). Library construction relied on the immunoSEQ multiplex PCR assay. Sourced from immuneACCESS, this table was stored by TCRdb with only in-frame sequences that have V and J called. A share of the clones is absent; for the studies checked, an unresolved V gene accounts for under half, and the remainder has no known explanation. The sample profile shows over 150,000 clones; about 88% of them were found once. The biggest ten clones account for approximately 0.99% of the sample. Source material: peripheral blood. The receptors originated from a man aged 35 to 55 with acute or convalescent COVID-19.

V and J are TRBV6-5 and TRBJ1-5; tentative D call: TRBD1 (5 bases). Germline assignment: CDR1 MNHEY and CDR2 SVGAGI. V was cut by 6 bases and J by 2 bases, with 11 bases left in between. The CDR3 extends over 14 amino acids. Written as DNA, the CDR3 is TGTGCCAGCAGGGCTGAAGGGGGCAATCAGCCCCAGCATTTT. Translating it yields CASRAEGGNQPQHF.

The rearrangement joins TRBV9 to TRBJ1-3; D might be TRBD1 (5 bases). This CDR3 region has 16 residues. Trimming took 4 bases from V and 4 from J, leaving 18 bases between them. In germline, CDR1 is SGDLS, CDR2 YYNGEE. CDR3 DNA: TGTGCCAGCAGCTTTTCCAGCGGGGCGCAGGGAAACACCATATATTTT. It specifies CASSFSSGAQGNTIYF.

V usage is TRBV29-1 and J usage is TRBJ1-2, with a weak D call TRBD1 (6 bases). CDR3 length: 13 residues. The germline V gene encodes CDR1 SQVTM and CDR2 ANQGSEA. Trimming took 2 bases from V and 7 from J, leaving 14 bases between them. The CDR3 sequence: CSVELGAHPGYTF. CDR3 DNA: TGCAGCGTTGAACTGGGGGCGCATCCTGGCTACACCTTC.

This sequence joins TRBV7-2 and TRBJ1-5, with D perhaps TRBD1 (5 bases). The CDR3 covers 15 residues. Between the trimmed V and J ends, which lost 2 bases and 3 bases, there was a span of 11 bases. The V gene's germline CDR1 is SGHTA and CDR2 FQGNSA. The DNA of the CDR3 is TGTGCCAGCAGCTTAACACAGGCCAACAATCAGCCCCAGCATTTT. It specifies CASSLTQANNQPQHF.

This chain links TRBV6-5 with TRBJ1-2; 7 positions match TRBD1. The CDR3 is 13 amino acids. The V segment lost 6 bases and the J segment 8 bases; nucleotides outside the gene matches: 9. Germline CDR1 MNHEY, CDR2 SVGAGI. The CDR3 spells CASRVKGAGGYTF. CDR3 DNA: TGTGCCAGCAGGGTCAAGGGGGCGGGAGGCTACACCTTC.

On this clone itself: Other DNA sequences in the sample encode the same CDR3. This chain connects TRBV7-9 to TRBJ2-7; TRBD2 agrees at 10 bases. Trimming took 5 bases from V and 2 from J; bases not matched to a gene: 3. The CDR3 runs 14 residues. Germline V gene lookup returns CDR1 SEHNR and CDR2 FQNEAQ (reference sequence). CDR3 in amino acids: CASSPSGGPYEQYF. For the CDR3, the DNA is TGTGCCAGCAGCCCTAGCGGGGGCCCCTACGAGCAGTACTTC.

This clone was counted between two and nine times. This chain connects TRBV27 to TRBJ1-5, with 8 bases aligning to TRBD1. The CDR3 runs 15 residues. CDR1 and CDR2 (germline): MNHEY, SMNVEV (reference sequence). V was clipped by 5 bases and J by 6 bases; unmatched bases: 9. For the CDR3, the DNA is TGTGCCAGCAGTACCCAGGGGGCCGGGATTCAGCCCCAGCATTTT. It encodes CASSTQGAGIQPQHF.

V is TRBV5-1 and J is TRBJ1-5, with D uncertain. Trimming left V 2 bases short and J 3 bases short, with 9 bases between. Per germline, CDR1 SGHRS and CDR2 YFSETQ. The CDR3 consists of 14 residues. CDR3 DNA: TGCGCCAGCAGCTTAGAGGGATACAATCAGCCCCAGCATTTT. Protein: CASSLEGYNQPQHF.

The V and J genes are TRBV2 and TRBJ1-6; TRBD1 is a possible D gene (5 bases). Germline CDR1 SNHLY, CDR2 FYNNEI. V lost 6 bases and J 7 bases, leaving 13 bases between the germline ends. The CDR3 is 14 amino acids. The CDR3 DNA reads TGTGCCAGCAGAGTCCGGGACTGGAATTCACCCCTCCACTTT. This translates into CASRVRDWNSPLHF.

The V gene is TRBV6-2 or TRBV6-3, the J gene TRBJ1-4; maybe TRBD1 (5 bases). Germline V gene data show CDR1 as MNHEY and CDR2 as SVGEGT. CDR3 length equals 14 residues. The V end lost 5 bases, the J end lost 4 bases, and 11 bases lay between the germline ends. The CDR3 spells CASSPGVLNEKLFF. The CDR3 DNA follows: TGTGCCAGCAGTCCGGGGGTCCTTAATGAAAAACTGTTTTTT.

This rearrangement joins TRBV6-4 to TRBJ2-3; tentatively, D is TRBD1 (6 bases). This CDR3 region has 15 residues. From germline, CDR1 is MRHNA and CDR2 SNTAGT. V dropped 2 bases and J dropped 2 bases, with 11 bases sitting between them. The CDR3: CASSDNTGITDTQYF. For the CDR3, the DNA is TGTGCCAGCAGTGACAACACAGGGATCACAGATACGCAGTATTTT.

This rearrangement joins TRBV27 to TRBJ2-4; 7 positions match TRBD1. After removal of 5 bases from V and 0 bases from J, the junction contained 4 bases not matched to a gene. The CDR3 length is 15 residues. Germline lookup yields CDR1 MNHEY and CDR2 SMNVEV (reference sequence). CDR3 protein: CASSTWTGAKNIQYF. CDR3 coding DNA: TGTGCCAGCAGTACCTGGACAGGAGCCAAAAACATTCAGTACTTC.

Only one count was recorded for this clone. This chain links TRBV7-2 with TRBJ2-7; D is uncertain. The CDR3 is made up of 13 amino acids. CDR1 is SGHTA, CDR2 FQGNSA, per germline. Trimming removed 4 bases at V and 4 bases at J, with 11 bases between. The CDR3, as DNA: TGTGCCAGCAGCTACTTCTCGACTTACGAGCAGTACTTC. The encoded protein is CASSYFSTYEQYF.

The rearrangement uses TRBV6-5 and TRBJ2-7, with 7 positions matching TRBD1. CDR3 size: 14 residues. The germline V gene encodes CDR1 MNHEY and CDR2 SVGAGI. V trimming: 6 bases; J trimming: 3 bases; junction bases outside the gene matches: 8. The CDR3 here is CASRRPGGSYEQYF. CDR3 DNA sequence: TGTGCCAGCAGGCGACCAGGGGGTAGCTACGAGCAGTACTTC.

The rearrangement uses TRBV15 and TRBJ2-1; weak D call: TRBD1 (6 bases). In germline, CDR1 is LNHNV, CDR2 YYDKDF (reference sequence). Trimming shortened V by 0 bases and J by 0 bases, and 15 bases separated the two germline ends. The CDR3 runs to 18 residues. CDR3 amino acids: CATSRESAGVSSYNEQFF. The CDR3 coding sequence is TGTGCCACCAGCAGAGAGAGCGCAGGGGTTAGCTCCTACAATGAGCAGTTCTTC.

DNA of the CDR3: TGTGCCAGCAGTTACGGAGGGGCCTCATCTGGAAACACCATATATTTT. It specifies CASSYGGASSGNTIYF. V usage is TRBV6-2 or TRBV6-3 and J usage is TRBJ1-3, with D perhaps matching TRBD1 (5 bases). The CDR3 spans 16 residues. V was clipped by 2 bases and J by 1 base, with 12 bases between them. Germline values: CDR1 MNHEY, CDR2 SVGEGT.

CDR3 sequence reads: CASSPPDTGELFF. The CDR3 DNA sequence: TGTGCCAGCAGCCCCCCGGACACCGGGGAGCTGTTTTTT. The chain is built from TRBV11-3 and TRBJ2-2; D gene unclear. V lost 5 bases and J lost 3, with 7 bases in between. This CDR3 has 13 amino acids. CDR1 is SGHNT and CDR2 is YENEEA in the germline V gene.

The chain combines TRBV4-1 with TRBJ1-4; 10 positions match TRBD1. Germline-derived CDR1 and CDR2 are MGHRA and YSYEKL. With 5 bases clipped from V and 7 bases from J, the junction kept 4 bases outside the gene matches. This CDR3 region has 14 residues. Here the CDR3 reads CASSYGQGGEKLFF. DNA for the CDR3: TGCGCCAGCAGCTACGGACAGGGGGGTGAAAAACTGTTTTTT.

The V and J genes are TRBV6-5 and TRBJ1-2, with D tentatively TRBD1 (5 bases). The CDR3 is 13 amino acids. V was trimmed by 10 bases and J by 6 bases, leaving 18 bases between them. Germline CDR1 reads MNHEY; CDR2 reads SVGAGI. CDR3 DNA sequence: TGTGCCATAGACTGGTGGGGCTCCCATGGCTACACCTTC. This gives the protein CAIDWWGSHGYTF.

The rearrangement uses TRBV6-2 or TRBV6-3 and TRBJ1-2; no definite D call. The V gene's germline CDR1 is MNHEY and CDR2 SVGEGT. The length of the CDR3 is 13 residues. Trimming pared 5 bases from V and 2 bases from J, leaving 9 bases between. The CDR3 DNA sequence: TGTGCCAGCAGTCGCCCAGTCAACTATGGCTACACCTTC. Protein product: CASSRPVNYGYTF.

This chain joins TRBV6-5 and TRBJ1-5, with 7 bases matching TRBD1. Germline assignment: CDR1 MNHEY and CDR2 SVGAGI. Trimming cost V 6 bases and J 7 bases; bases outside gene matches: 12. CDR3 length equals 15 residues. CDR3 nucleotides: TGTGCCAGCAGCCCGGGACAGCCGGGTATACAGCCCCAGCATTTT. Translated, it gives CASSPGQPGIQPQHF.

The chain has TRBV7-9 and TRBJ2-2, with 9 positions matching TRBD1. The CDR3 extends over 15 amino acids. The trim removed 5 bases at V and 3 bases at J, leaving 4 bases unmatched. Looked up from germline, CDR1 is SEHNR and CDR2 is FQNEAQ (reference sequence). The CDR3 DNA is TGTGCCAGCAGCGTGGGACAGGGATACACCGGGGAGCTGTTTTTT. Amino acids: CASSVGQGYTGELFF.

The V gene is TRBV4-3, the J gene TRBJ2-3, with 9 bases that match TRBD2. Germline V lookup: CDR1 LGHNA, CDR2 YSLEER. This CDR3 has 14 amino acids. Trimming at V came to 3 bases and at J to 4 bases, leaving 2 bases not matched to a gene. CDR3 protein: CASSQRGGADTQYF. In DNA, the CDR3 is TGCGCCAGCAGCCAGCGGGGGGGGGCAGATACGCAGTATTTT.

The chain has TRBV6-2 or TRBV6-3 and TRBJ2-7; 7 positions agree with TRBD1. V lost 6 bases to trimming and J lost 0 bases; unmatched junction nucleotides: 11. Germline loops: CDR1 MNHEY, CDR2 SVGEGT. The CDR3 contains 16 residues. In DNA form, the CDR3 reads TGTGCCAGCAGCCGACCCCAGACAGGGAACTCCTACGAGCAGTACTTC. It codes for CASSRPQTGNSYEQYF.

V and J are TRBV5-1 and TRBJ2-7, with TRBD2 identical over 8 bases. The junction had 5 bases not matched to a gene; V was cut back by 0 bases and J by 0 bases. There are 16 residues in the CDR3. CDR1 and CDR2 from the germline V gene are SGHRS and YFSETQ. The CDR3 DNA reads TGCGCCAGCAGCTTGGCCTTTCTAGCGGGCTCCTACGAGCAGTACTTC. It is translated as CASSLAFLAGSYEQYF. Full variable domain (remainder filled in from reference TRBV5-1 and TRBJ2-7): KAGVTQTPRYLIKTRGQQVTLSCSPISGHRSVSWYQQTPGQGLQFLFEYFSETQRNKGNFPGRFSGRQFSNSRSEMNVSTLELGDSALYLCASSLAFLAGSYEQYFGPGTRLTVT.

This sequence joins TRBV28 and TRBJ2-2; 8 bases are a match to TRBD1. The CDR3 contains 14 residues. Germline lookup yields CDR1 MDHEN and CDR2 SYDVKM. After removal of 8 bases from V and 8 bases from J, the junction contained 10 bases not matched to a gene. CDR3 in DNA: TGTGCCAGCTATAAGGCAGGGGGCCCGGGGGAGCTGTTTTTT. The encoded protein is CASYKAGGPGELFF.

V and J are TRBV6-6 and TRBJ1-4, with 9 bases aligning to TRBD1. The CDR3 has 15 residues. Germline V gives CDR1 MNHNY, CDR2 SVGAGI (reference sequence). The V gene end was trimmed by 5 bases and the J gene end by 7 bases; junction bases not matched to a gene: 8. The CDR3 nucleotides are TGTGCCAGCAGTCGCCCGGACAGGGGACTTGAAAAACTGTTTTTT. Protein sequence: CASSRPDRGLEKLFF.